This passage covers 28 T cell receptor beta chains from one sample sequenced in a study of OX40 agonist ivuxolimab in advanced cancers. Library construction relied on the immunoSEQ multiplex PCR assay. The source is immuneACCESS, and TCRdb retained only in-frame sequences with V and J called. Part of the clones is not carried over; for the studies checked, unresolved V genes explain less than half of this, and the remainder is unexplained. In all, the sample holds 60,000 to 75,000 clones, and roughly 84% of those were seen once. 7.9% of the sample is taken by the ten largest. The source material was CD4+ or CD8+ T cells sorted from blood, sampled in a trial of the OX40 agonist ivuxolimab. All receptors come from an adult with an advanced solid tumor such as melanoma, head and neck, liver or kidney cancer.

The gene calls are TRBV19 and TRBJ1-5; 7 positions agree with TRBD1. CDR1 is LNHDA and CDR2 is SQIVND in the germline V gene (reference sequence). CDR3 length equals 14 residues. With 4 bases clipped from V and 6 bases from J, the junction kept 6 bases outside the gene matches. The CDR3 sequence is CASSTTGKGQPQHF. The CDR3 DNA sequence: TGTGCCAGTAGTACGACAGGGAAGGGTCAGCCCCAGCATTTT.

The chain has TRBV2 and TRBJ2-7; perhaps TRBD1 as D (6 bases). V lost 4 bases to trimming and J lost 6 bases, with 16 bases between them. CDR1 is SNHLY, CDR2 FYNNEI, per germline. This CDR3 is built from 14 residues. For the CDR3, the DNA is TGTGCCAGCAGTGTAGGCAGGGGATCTTTCGAGCAGTACTTC. As protein: CASSVGRGSFEQYF. Complete variable domain (other parts from reference TRBV2 and TRBJ2-7): EPEVTQTPSHQVTQMGQEVILRCVPISNHLYFYWYRQILGQKVEFLVSFYNNEISEKSEIFDDQFSVERPDGSNFTLKIRSTKLEDSAMYFCASSVGRGSFEQYFGPGTRLTVT.

The genes are TRBV7-9 and TRBJ2-7; D gene uncertain. This CDR3 has 15 residues. V lost 4 bases and J lost 2, with 15 bases in between. Germline V gene lookup returns CDR1 SEHNR and CDR2 FQNEAQ (reference sequence). CDR3 sequence reads: CASSSPKAAPYEQYF. The CDR3 DNA is TGTGCCAGCAGCTCCCCCAAGGCGGCCCCCTACGAGCAGTACTTC.

The CDR3 region has the DNA TGTGCCATAAGGAGGGGCTTAGAGACCCAGTACTTC. The encoded protein is CAIRRGLETQYF. The chain joins TRBV28 to TRBJ2-5, with a tentative D call TRBD2 (6 bases). Deletions cut 10 bases from V and 4 bases from J, with 13 bases between. This CDR3 comprises 12 residues. Per the germline V gene, CDR1 is MDHEN and CDR2 is SYDVKM. The variable domain in full, with the rest retrieved from reference TRBV28 and TRBJ2-5, is DVKVTQSSRYLVKRTGEKVFLECVQDMDHENMFWYRQDPGLGLRLIYFSYDVKMKEKGDIPEGYSVSREKKERFSLILESASTNQTSMYLCAIRRGLETQYFGPGTRLLVL.

This clone was found once. The J gene is TRBJ1-2, the V gene TRBV11-2; maybe TRBD1 (5 bases). Germline CDR1 SGHAT, CDR2 FQNNGV. This CDR3 contains 14 residues. The V and J ends lost 4 bases and 8 bases respectively, with 17 bases between them. CDR3 amino acids: CASSSSGTVGGYTF. Here the CDR3 DNA reads TGTGCCAGCAGCTCCTCCGGGACCGTAGGCGGCTACACCTTC.

This rearrangement joins TRBV19 to TRBJ2-7, with D hard to call. Trimming removed 1 base from V and 2 bases from J, with 9 bases in between. Germline assignment: CDR1 LNHDA and CDR2 SQIVND (reference sequence). CDR3 length: 14 residues. The CDR3 region has the DNA TGTGCCAGTAGTATAGCAGGCAGACCCTACGAGCAGTACTTC. It encodes CASSIAGRPYEQYF.

The V gene is TRBV30, the J gene TRBJ1-4, with a tentative D call TRBD1 (6 bases). The CDR3 is made up of 13 amino acids. The germline CDR1 and CDR2 sequences are GTSNPN and SVGIG (reference sequence). The V end lost 0 bases, the J end lost 10 bases, and 12 bases lay between the germline ends. The CDR3 DNA is TGTGCCTGGAGTGTCAGTGGCAGGGGAAAACTGTTTTTT. Translated, it gives CAWSVSGRGKLFF.

Regarding this clone: At one end the junction does not follow the germline gene, possibly because of a read error. V and J are TRBV4-1 and TRBJ1-1; 7 bases align to TRBD1. The CDR3 contains 18 residues. Germline loops: CDR1 MGHRA, CDR2 YSYEKL. CDR3 DNA: TGCGCCGGCAGCCCACGACGGGACAGTCGGTATCTCAACACTGAAGCTTTCTTT. Translation: CAGSPRRDSRYLNTEAFF.

V gene TRBV5-1 combines with J gene TRBJ1-1, with TRBD1 identical over 9 bases. The CDR3 runs to 17 residues. Losses at the gene ends were 1 base for V and 3 bases for J; bases not matched to a gene: 10. Germline CDR1 is SGHRS and CDR2 is YFSETQ. The CDR3 region is CASSLLPGWTGDTEAFF. The CDR3 bases are TGCGCCAGCAGCTTGTTACCCGGCTGGACAGGGGACACTGAAGCTTTCTTT.

This clone was found a few times. The rearrangement joins TRBV10-3 to TRBJ1-2, with 12 bases matching TRBD1. Unmatched junction bases numbered 5, after V lost 6 bases and J lost 6 bases. CDR3 length equals 14 residues. Germline V CDR1 and CDR2: ENHRY, SYGVKD. CDR3 residues: CAISRDRGQDGYTF. The CDR3 DNA sequence: TGTGCCATCAGCCGGGACAGGGGGCAGGATGGCTACACCTTC.

Notes on this clone: Its ends do not fully match the called genes, so a read error is possible. At the DNA level, this CDR3 is encoded by other sequences in the same sample as well. The V gene is TRBV6-5, the J gene TRBJ1-1, with D unclear. The CDR3 is 12 amino acids. Germline V gives CDR1 MNHEY, CDR2 SVGAGI. CDR3 DNA sequence: TGTGCCAGCAGTACCAGAGGGATTGAAGCCTTCTTT. Amino acids: CASSTRGIEAFF.

The chain carries TRBV18 and TRBJ2-1, with D unclear. This CDR3 is 13 amino acids long. Per germline, CDR1 KGHSH and CDR2 LQKENI. Trimming took off 1 base at V and 5 bases at J, with 6 bases between the two ends. In nucleotides, the CDR3 is TGTGCCAGCTCACCACTACGGGACAATGAGCAGTTCTTC. The encoded protein is CASSPLRDNEQFF.

The chain recombines TRBV14 with TRBJ2-2; D tentatively fits TRBD1 or TRBD2 (5 bases each). Per the germline V gene, CDR1 is SGHDN and CDR2 is FVKESK. This CDR3 region has 18 residues. V lost 0 bases, J lost 0 bases, and 14 bases lay in between. As DNA, the CDR3 is TGTGCCAGCAGCCAAGATTGGGGGTGGGGATCGAACACCGGGGAGCTGTTTTTT. Its protein product is CASSQDWGWGSNTGELFF.

The gene calls are TRBV4-1 and TRBJ2-3, with 8 bases that match TRBD2. Unmatched junction bases numbered 7, after V lost 0 bases and J lost 2 bases. The CDR3 is made up of 17 amino acids. Germline CDR1 MGHRA, CDR2 YSYEKL. The CDR3 nucleotides are TGCGCCAGCAGCCAAGATGCAGGAGCGGGGGTCACAGATACGCAGTATTTT. It encodes CASSQDAGAGVTDTQYF.

This clone was seen only once. The genes are TRBV13 and TRBJ1-2; 9 bases match TRBD1. Trimming took 0 bases from V and 5 from J; bases not matched to a gene: 13. Germline CDR1 is PRHDT and CDR2 is FYEKMQ (reference sequence). There are 18 residues in the CDR3. The CDR3 loop is CASSLGPLPGQGSYGYTF. For the CDR3, the DNA is TGTGCCAGCAGCTTAGGACCCCTTCCGGGACAGGGATCGTATGGCTACACCTTC.

V is TRBV28 and J is TRBJ2-1; D may be TRBD2 (5 bases). Germline V gene sequence: CDR1 MDHEN, CDR2 SYDVKM. Trimming shortened V by 3 bases and J by 2 bases, and 11 bases separated the two germline ends. This CDR3 region has 15 residues. The CDR3 sequence is CASSFGEFPYNEQFF. For the CDR3, the DNA is TGTGCCAGCAGTTTCGGGGAGTTCCCCTACAATGAGCAGTTCTTC.

The chain combines TRBV30 with TRBJ2-1; tentatively, D is TRBD1 (6 bases). The germline V and J ends were trimmed by 2 bases and 3 bases, with 8 bases remaining between them. This CDR3 is built from 13 residues. CDR1 is GTSNPN and CDR2 is SVGIG in the germline V gene (reference sequence). Written as DNA, the CDR3 is TGTGCCTGGAGTCAGGACAGCTACAATGAGCAGTTCTTC. It is translated as CAWSQDSYNEQFF.

This clone occurred once. The rearrangement links TRBV18 to TRBJ1-1, with a weak D call TRBD1 (6 bases). This CDR3 comprises 14 residues. The V gene lost 3 bases and the J gene lost 4 bases, with 12 bases spanning the gap. Germline-derived CDR1 and CDR2 are KGHSH and LQKENI. Written as DNA, the CDR3 is TGTGCCAGCTCACCGGCAGGGGAATCCACTGAAGCTTTCTTT. Translated, it gives CASSPAGESTEAFF.

The chain couples TRBV11-2 to TRBJ2-5, with a weak D call TRBD2 (6 bases). CDR3 length equals 17 residues. In germline, CDR1 is SGHAT, CDR2 FQNNGV. Trimming cost V 2 bases and J 2 bases, with 18 bases left between them. The CDR3 nucleotides are TGTGCCAGCAGCTTACTAAACCGGGGGAAGGTACAAGAGACCCAGTACTTC. Translated: CASSLLNRGKVQETQYF.

V and J are TRBV4-3 and TRBJ1-4; TRBD1 agrees at 7 bases. The CDR3 extends over 15 amino acids. Germline lookup yields CDR1 LGHNA and CDR2 YSLEER. V shed 4 bases, J shed 0 bases, and the junction held 2 bases outside the gene matches. CDR3 sequence (DNA): TGCGCCAGCAGCCCCGGGACAGCAACTAATGAAAAACTGTTTTTT. It codes for CASSPGTATNEKLFF.

This clone is a singleton in its sample. This chain connects TRBV11-2 to TRBJ2-7; D unresolved. Germline V gives CDR1 SGHAT, CDR2 FQNNGV. There are 13 residues in the CDR3. The V end lost 5 bases, the J end lost 3 bases, and 11 bases lay between the germline ends. The CDR3 DNA follows: TGTGCCAGCAGCAGAACGACACTCTACGAGCAGTACTTC. Translating it yields CASSRTTLYEQYF.

The rearrangement links TRBV28 to TRBJ2-3; weak D call: TRBD2 (6 bases). The germline V gene has CDR1 MDHEN and CDR2 SYDVKM. V was trimmed by 4 bases and J by 4 bases, leaving 15 bases between them. This CDR3 contains 15 residues. CDR3 nucleotide sequence: TGTGCCAGCAGTTCGCCCGGGAGCAGGGCAGATACGCAGTATTTT. Translation: CASSSPGSRADTQYF.

V usage is TRBV6-5 and J usage is TRBJ2-6; D gene unclear. The CDR3 consists of 15 residues. Trimming removed 0 bases from V and 4 bases from J, with 7 bases in between. In germline, CDR1 is MNHEY, CDR2 SVGAGI. The CDR3 protein is CASSYSGSGANVLTF. CDR3 coding DNA: TGTGCCAGCAGTTACTCGGGATCCGGGGCCAACGTCCTGACTTTC.

The gene calls are TRBV18 and TRBJ2-6, with no clear D. Germline V gives CDR1 KGHSH, CDR2 LQKENI. The V end was cut by 3 bases, the J end by 1 base, with 4 bases between. There are 14 residues in the CDR3. As DNA, the CDR3 is TGTGCCAGCTCACCCCTATCTGGGGCCAACGTCCTGACTTTC. It is translated as CASSPLSGANVLTF.

The chain couples TRBV10-3 to TRBJ1-2; no clear D. The germline CDR1 and CDR2 sequences are ENHRY and SYGVKD. The germline V and J ends were trimmed by 8 bases and 1 base, with 20 bases remaining between them. The CDR3 loop spans 16 amino acids. The CDR3, as DNA: TGTGCCATCGGACGAGAGAGGGAGCTACTTAACTATGGCTACACCTTC. Translated, it gives CAIGRERELLNYGYTF.

This chain links TRBV2 with TRBJ2-7, with 9 bases aligning to TRBD2. In germline, CDR1 is SNHLY, CDR2 FYNNEI. After removal of 6 bases from V and 6 bases from J, the junction contained 12 bases not matched to a gene. This CDR3 contains 15 residues. The CDR3 coding sequence is TGTGCCAGCAGAAAGGAGCTAGCGGGATCGGGCGAGCAGTACTTC. Amino acid sequence: CASRKELAGSGEQYF.

This clone has just one count. The V and J genes are TRBV7-8 and TRBJ1-5, with D unclear. From germline, CDR1 is SGHVS and CDR2 FQNEAQ. This CDR3 has 13 residues. Deletions cut 1 base from V and 8 bases from J, with 9 bases between. The CDR3 sequence is CASSLGVPEPQHF. DNA for the CDR3: TGTGCCAGCAGCTTAGGGGTTCCGGAGCCCCAGCATTTT.

The DNA of the CDR3 is TGTGCCAGCAAAAAACAGGGGTTCACTGAAGCTTTCTTT. Translated: CASKKQGFTEAFF. V and J are TRBV2 and TRBJ1-1; 7 bases align to TRBD1. This CDR3 has 13 residues. V trimming: 7 bases; J trimming: 4 bases; junction bases outside the gene matches: 6. Per the germline V gene, CDR1 is SNHLY and CDR2 is FYNNEI.